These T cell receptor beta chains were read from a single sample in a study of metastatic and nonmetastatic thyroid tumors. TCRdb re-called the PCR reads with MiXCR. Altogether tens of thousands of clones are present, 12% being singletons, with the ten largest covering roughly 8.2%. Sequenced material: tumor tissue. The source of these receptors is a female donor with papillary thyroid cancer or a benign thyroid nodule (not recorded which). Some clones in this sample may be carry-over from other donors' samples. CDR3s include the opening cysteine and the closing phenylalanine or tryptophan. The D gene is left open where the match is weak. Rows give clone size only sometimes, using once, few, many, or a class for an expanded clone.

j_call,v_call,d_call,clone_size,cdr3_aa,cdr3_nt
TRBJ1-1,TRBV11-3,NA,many,CASSLGRMNTEAFF,TGTGCCAGCAGCTTAGGTAGGATGAACACTGAAGCTTTCTTT
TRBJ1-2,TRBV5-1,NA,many,CASSPDANYGYTF,TGCGCCAGCAGCCCGGACGCAAACTATGGCTACACCTTC
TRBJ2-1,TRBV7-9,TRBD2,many,CASSALAGRVVNEQFF,TGTGCCAGCAGCGCCTTAGCGGGGAGGGTAGTCAATGAGCAGTTCTTC
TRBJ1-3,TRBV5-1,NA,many,CASSLAGNSGNTIYF,TGCGCCAGCAGCTTAGCAGGGAACTCTGGAAACACCATATATTTT
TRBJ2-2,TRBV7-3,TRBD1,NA,CASSEWTGGTCELFF,TGTGCCAGCAGCGAATGGACAGGGGGCACCTGTGAGCTGTTTTTT
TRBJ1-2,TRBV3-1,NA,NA,CASSPGEEGYTF,TGTGCCAGCAGCCCCGGGGAAGAGGGCTACACCTTC
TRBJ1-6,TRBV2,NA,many,CASSVLLNSPLHF,TGTGCCAGCAGTGTGCTCCTTAATTCACCCCTCCACTTT
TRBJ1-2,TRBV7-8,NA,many,CASSTGTTLYGYTF,TGTGCCAGCAGTACCGGGACAACCCTTTATGGCTACACCTTC
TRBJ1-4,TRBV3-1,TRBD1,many,CASSPVGQEVLGEKLFF,TGTGCCAGCAGCCCGGTGGGACAGGAAGTTTTGGGTGAAAAACTGTTTTTT
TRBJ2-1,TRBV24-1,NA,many,CATSDPDPSYNEQFF,TGTGCCACCAGTGACCCGGACCCCTCCTACAATGAGCAGTTCTTC
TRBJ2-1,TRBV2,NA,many,CASSIASPNEQFF,TGTGCCAGCAGTATAGCGTCCCCCAATGAGCAGTTCTTC
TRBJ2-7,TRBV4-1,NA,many,CASSPAHVPFAEQYF,TGCGCCAGCAGCCCCGCCCACGTGCCCTTCGCCGAGCAGTACTTC
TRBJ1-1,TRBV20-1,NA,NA,CSASGDGNTQAFF,TGCAGTGCTAGCGGGGACGGTAACACTCAAGCTTTCTTT
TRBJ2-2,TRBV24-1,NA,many,CATNVMGNTGELFF,TGTGCCACCAATGTTATGGGGAACACCGGGGAGCTGTTTTTT
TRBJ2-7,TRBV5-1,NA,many,CASSPSPYEQYF,TGCGCCAGCTCCCCGAGCCCCTACGAGCAGTACTTC
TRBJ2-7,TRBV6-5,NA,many,CASSYDRSVYEQYF,TGTGCCAGCAGTTATGACCGCAGCGTCTACGAGCAGTACTTC
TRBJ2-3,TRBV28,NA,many,CASSFGQQDTQYF,TGTGCCAGCAGTTTCGGGCAGCAAGATACGCAGTATTTT
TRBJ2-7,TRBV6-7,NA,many,CASSCPGGRFYEQYF,TGTGCCAGCAGTTGCCCTGGTGGGCGGTTCTACGAGCAGTACTTC
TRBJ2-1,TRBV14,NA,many,CASSQGVRVAYNEQFF,TGTGCCAGCAGCCAAGGAGTCAGGGTCGCCTACAATGAGCAGTTCTTC
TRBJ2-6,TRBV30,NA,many,CAWSPLGVLGANVLTF,TGTGCCTGGAGTCCTTTAGGGGTTTTGGGGGCCAACGTCCTGACTTTC
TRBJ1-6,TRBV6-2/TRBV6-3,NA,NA,CASSYLGGGENSPLHF,TGTGCCAGCAGTTATTTAGGAGGGGGTGAAAATTCACCCCTCCACTTT
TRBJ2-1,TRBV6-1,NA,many,CASSALQWGLNEQFF,TGTGCCAGCAGCGCACTCCAGTGGGGACTGAATGAGCAGTTCTTC
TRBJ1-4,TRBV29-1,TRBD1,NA,CSVWSGQATNENLFF,TGCAGCGTTTGGTCGGGACAGGCAACTAATGAAAACCTGTTTTTT
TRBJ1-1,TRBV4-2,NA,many,CASSQQSQVNTEAFF,TGTGCCAGCAGCCAGCAAAGTCAGGTGAACACTGAAGCTTTCTTT
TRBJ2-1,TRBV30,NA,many,CAWTRGVGYNEQFF,TGTGCCTGGACGAGAGGGGTCGGCTACAATGAGCAGTTCTTC
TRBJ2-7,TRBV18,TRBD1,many,CASSPLGQGISEQYF,TGTGCCAGCTCACCGTTGGGACAGGGAATCAGCGAGCAGTACTTC
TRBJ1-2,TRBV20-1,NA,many,CSASSPDQANGYTF,TGCAGTGCTAGTTCCCCGGACCAGGCAAATGGCTACACCTTC
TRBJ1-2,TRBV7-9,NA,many,CASSPLGRQNYGYTF,TGTGCCAGCAGCCCCCTCGGTAGACAGAACTATGGCTACACCTTC
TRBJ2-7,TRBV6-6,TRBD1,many,CASSYSGGQGDEQYF,TGTGCCAGCAGTTACTCGGGGGGACAGGGAGACGAGCAGTACTTC
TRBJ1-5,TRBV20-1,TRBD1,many,CSARTDRGRQPQHF,TGCAGTGCTAGGACCGACAGGGGGCGTCAGCCCCAGCATTTT
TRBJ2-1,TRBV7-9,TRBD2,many,CASQAGAGNEQFF,TGTGCCAGCCAAGCGGGAGCGGGCAATGAGCAGTTCTTC
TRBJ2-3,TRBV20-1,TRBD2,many,CSASQPGLAGDFTDTQYF,TGCAGTGCTAGTCAGCCGGGACTAGCGGGAGATTTCACAGATACGCAGTATTTT
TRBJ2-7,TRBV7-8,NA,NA,CASSLDRHRPSYGQYF,TGTGCCAGCAGCTTAGATAGACACCGCCCCTCCTACGGGCAGTACTTC
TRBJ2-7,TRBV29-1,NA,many,CSTGGASIYEQYF,TGCAGCACTGGCGGAGCTAGTATCTACGAGCAGTACTTC
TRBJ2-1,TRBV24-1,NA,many,CATSDLVNNEQFF,TGTGCCACCAGTGATTTGGTCAATAATGAGCAGTTCTTC
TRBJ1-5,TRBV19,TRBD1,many,CASSGQGAPSQPQHF,TGTGCCAGTAGTGGACAGGGGGCCCCTAGTCAGCCCCAGCATTTT
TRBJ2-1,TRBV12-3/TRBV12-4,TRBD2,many,CASSLTASGRHNEQFF,TGTGCCAGCAGTTTAACCGCTAGCGGGAGGCACAATGAGCAGTTCTTC
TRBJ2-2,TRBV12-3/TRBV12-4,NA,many,CASSFRTRYTGELFF,TGTGCCAGCAGTTTCCGAACCCGCTACACCGGGGAGCTGTTTTTT
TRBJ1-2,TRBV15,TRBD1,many,CATTPTGDHYGYTF,TGTGCCACCACCCCAACAGGGGATCACTATGGCTACACCTTC
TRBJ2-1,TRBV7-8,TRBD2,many,CASSPAAGGRDEQFF,TGTGCCAGCAGCCCCGCGGCGGGAGGGAGGGATGAGCAGTTCTTC
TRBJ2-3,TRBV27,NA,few,CASTLGRSTDTQYF,TGTGCCAGCACCCTAGGGAGGTCCACAGATACGCAGTATTTT
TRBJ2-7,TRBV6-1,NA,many,CASSDRVSAQYF,TGTGCCAGCAGTGATCGGGTGTCCGCCCAGTACTTC
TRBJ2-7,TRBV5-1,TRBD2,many,CASSPTSGRSYEQYF,TGCGCCAGCAGCCCTACTAGCGGGAGATCCTACGAGCAGTACTTC
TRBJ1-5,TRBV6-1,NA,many,CASRRGPSPSSNQPQHF,TGTGCCAGCAGGAGGGGCCCCAGCCCGAGTAGCAATCAGCCCCAGCATTTT
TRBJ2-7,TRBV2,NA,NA,CASSTIGVGYEQYF,TGTGCCAGCAGTACGATCGGTGTGGGCTACGAGCAGTACTTC
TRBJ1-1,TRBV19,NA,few,CASQLRGWTGAFF,TGTGCCAGTCAACTCAGGGGTTGGACTGGAGCTTTCTTT
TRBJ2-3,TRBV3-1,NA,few,CASSQVSITGTDTQYF,TGTGCCAGCAGCCAAGTTTCTATCACCGGCACAGATACGCAGTATTTT
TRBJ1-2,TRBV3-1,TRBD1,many,CASSRSGQGYDYGYTF,TGTGCCAGCAGCCGATCGGGACAGGGTTATGACTATGGCTACACCTTC
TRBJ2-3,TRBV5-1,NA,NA,CASKRGQTDTQYF,TGCGCCAGCAAAAGAGGGCAAACAGATACGCAGTATTTT
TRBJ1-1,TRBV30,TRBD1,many,CAWSPITGVTVAFF,TGTGCCTGGAGTCCAATTACAGGGGTAACGGTAGCTTTCTTT
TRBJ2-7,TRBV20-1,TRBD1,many,CSWGQPTYEQYF,TGCAGTTGGGGACAGCCTACCTACGAGCAGTACTTC
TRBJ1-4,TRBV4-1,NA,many,CASSQELGLRGKLFF,TGCGCCAGCAGCCAAGAGCTGGGGTTGCGGGGAAAACTGTTTTTT
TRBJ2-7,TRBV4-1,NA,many,CASSQGRGAYEQYF,TGCGCCAGCAGCCAGGGGAGAGGGGCCTACGAGCAGTACTTC
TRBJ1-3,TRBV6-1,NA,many,CASSLTVIGSSGNTIYF,TGTGCCAGCAGTTTGACAGTCATCGGGTCCTCTGGAAACACCATATATTTT
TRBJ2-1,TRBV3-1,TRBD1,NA,CASRDRGHEQFF,TGTGCCAGCAGAGACAGGGGGCATGAGCAGTTCTTC
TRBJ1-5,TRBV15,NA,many,CATSRTTGRHQPQHF,TGTGCCACCAGCAGGACGACGGGGAGGCATCAGCCCCAGCATTTT
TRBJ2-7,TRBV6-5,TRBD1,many,CASSYADRGQVYEQYF,TGTGCCAGCAGTTACGCCGACAGGGGGCAAGTCTACGAGCAGTACTTC
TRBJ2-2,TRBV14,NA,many,CASSQAVGNTGELFF,TGTGCCAGCAGCCAAGCAGTAGGAAACACCGGGGAGCTGTTTTTT
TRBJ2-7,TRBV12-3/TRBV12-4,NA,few,CASSPFGNEQYF,TGTGCCAGCAGCCCTTTTGGCAACGAGCAGTACTTC
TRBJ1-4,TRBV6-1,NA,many,CASSGQGYNEKLFF,TGTGCCAGCAGTGGGCAGGGTTATAATGAAAAACTGTTTTTT